A selection of T cell receptor beta chains follows, all from one sample in a study of control samples from healthy donors and cancer patients. Produced via immunoSEQ multiplex PCR; TCRdb's table is partial and in-frame only. The repertoire holds more than 100,000 clones, with roughly 90% as singletons. The sample was blood. All receptors derive from a woman in her late teens or twenties in good health. Each CDR3 is given with its conserved first and last residue. A D gene is named only where the DNA matches it firmly. Some rows have no size entry. The others give once, few or many, or a class for an expanded clone.

v_call,j_call,d_call,clone_size,cdr3_nt,cdr3_aa
TRBV20-1,TRBJ1-5,.,.,TGCAGTGCCAGTCCGGGGGGCAGGGATCAGCCCCAGCATTTT,CSASPGGRDQPQHF
TRBV30,TRBJ1-1,TRBD1,.,TGTGCCTGGAGTGTACGGGTAGGGGGCGGAAACACTGAAGCTTTCTTT,CAWSVRVGGGNTEAFF
TRBV4-2,TRBJ2-3,.,.,TGTGCCAGCAGCCAAGATCCGGCAGATACGCAGTATTTT,CASSQDPADTQYF
TRBV20-1,TRBJ2-7,.,.,TGCAGTGCTAACGAGCAGTACTTC,CSANEQYF
TRBV30,TRBJ1-2,.,.,TGTGCCTGGAGTGGCCCCCAGGTGGTGAATGGCTACACCTTC,CAWSGPQVVNGYTF
TRBV29-1,TRBJ2-1,.,.,TGCAGCGCGGTAGGGACCCCGAAGGGGTACAATGAGCAGTTCTTC,CSAVGTPKGYNEQFF
TRBV4-1,TRBJ2-1,.,.,TGCGCCAGCAGCCAAGTTGCAGGGGAGAATGAGCAGTTCTTC,CASSQVAGENEQFF
TRBV28,TRBJ1-5,TRBD1,.,TGTGCCAGCAGTTTAGGACAGGCCAATCAGCCCCAGCATTTT,CASSLGQANQPQHF
TRBV29-1,TRBJ2-7,.,.,TGCAGCGTTGTTTCCGCCCTGGGGGAGACTTACGAGCAGTACTTC,CSVVSALGETYEQYF
TRBV28,TRBJ2-7,TRBD2,.,TGTGCCAGCACGGGGGGATCCTACGAGCAGTACTTC,CASTGGSYEQYF
TRBV30,TRBJ1-1,TRBD1,.,TGTGCCTGGGGCACAGGGGCTGGTGAAGCTTTCTTT,CAWGTGAGEAFF
TRBV27,TRBJ1-2,TRBD1,.,TGTGCCAGCAGTAAGTTGGGACAGAGCCTAAATGGCTACACCTTC,CASSKLGQSLNGYTF
TRBV6-1,TRBJ1-1,.,.,TGTGCCAGCAGTGAAGTCCCACAGAACACTGAAGCTTTCTTT,CASSEVPQNTEAFF
TRBV25-1,TRBJ2-6,.,once,TGTGCCAGCAGTCGGGGATCTGGGGCCAACGTCCTGACTTTC,CASSRGSGANVLTF
TRBV7-2,TRBJ2-7,TRBD2,.,TGTGCCAGCAGCGCCAAGACTAGCGGGGGGGTAGAGCAGTACTTC,CASSAKTSGGVEQYF
TRBV6-5,TRBJ2-1,TRBD2,.,TGTGCCAGCATAAAAGGAGGACTAGTCTACAATGAGCAGTTCTTC,CASIKGGLVYNEQFF
TRBV5-7,TRBJ1-3,TRBD1,.,TGTGCCAGCAGCTTGACCCCCGGCAGGGGGGTTGGAAACACCATATATTTT,CASSLTPGRGVGNTIYF
TRBV19,TRBJ1-2,.,.,TGTGCCAGTAGTATTTACACGGGGCCGGGGTATGGCTACACCTTC,CASSIYTGPGYGYTF
TRBV6-5,TRBJ2-2,.,.,TGTGCCAGCAGTTACTCGAAGGGCCGGTTGTTTTTT,CASSYSKGRLFF
TRBV19,TRBJ1-1,.,.,TGTGCCAGTAGTACAGGGGTGACTGAAGCTTTCTTT,CASSTGVTEAFF
TRBV6-5,TRBJ1-1,TRBD1,.,TGTGCCAGCAGTTCCCGGACAGGTCGGTTCACTGAAGCTTTCTTT,CASSSRTGRFTEAFF
TRBV5-1,TRBJ2-1,TRBD1,.,TGCGCCAGCAGCTCGGGACAGGGGTATGAGCAGTTCTTC,CASSSGQGYEQFF
TRBV25-1,TRBJ1-4,.,.,TGTGCCAGCAGTGAAGAGTACGGGGGGGTTGAAAAACTGTTTTTT,CASSEEYGGVEKLFF
TRBV5-8,TRBJ2-5,.,.,TGTGCCAGCAGCTTAGGGGACCAAGAGACCCAGTACTTC,CASSLGDQETQYF
TRBV6-6,TRBJ2-3,.,.,TGTGCCAGCAAGACGGCGGGTTACACAGATACGCAGTATTTT,CASKTAGYTDTQYF
TRBV4-1,TRBJ2-1,TRBD2,.,TGCGCCAGCAGCCCGAGCGATAGCGGGAGGAATTACAATGAGCAGTTCTTC,CASSPSDSGRNYNEQFF
TRBV30,TRBJ1-1,.,few,TGTGCCTGGAAGCCGAACACTGAAGCTTTCTTT,CAWKPNTEAFF
TRBV27,TRBJ2-4,TRBD1,.,TGTGCCACACTCGGTACAGGGGATTTTCTCGACAAAAACATTCAGTACTTC,CATLGTGDFLDKNIQYF
TRBV30,TRBJ1-6,.,.,TGTGCCTGGGACGCCTGGACGGACAGTTGGAAATTAGATGGCTCCTATAATTCACCCCTCCACTTT,CAWDAWTDSWKLDGSYNSPLHF
TRBV10-3,TRBJ1-3,.,.,TGTGCCATCAGTGAGTCGAACTTCTCTGGAAACACCATATATTTT,CAISESNFSGNTIYF
TRBV24-1,TRBJ1-5,.,.,TGTGCCACCAGTGATTTGGCAGGGTTTTGCAGCAATCAGCCCCAGCATTTT,CATSDLAGFCSNQPQHF